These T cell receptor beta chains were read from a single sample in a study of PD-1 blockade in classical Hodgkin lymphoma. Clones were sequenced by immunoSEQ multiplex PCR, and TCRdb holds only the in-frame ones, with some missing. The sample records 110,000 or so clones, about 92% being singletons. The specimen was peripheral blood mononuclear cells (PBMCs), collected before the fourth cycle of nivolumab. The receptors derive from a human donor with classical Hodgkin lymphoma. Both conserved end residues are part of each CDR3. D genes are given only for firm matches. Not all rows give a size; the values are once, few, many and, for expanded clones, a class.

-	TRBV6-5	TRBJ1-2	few	TGTGCCAGCAGTTACACTAACTATGGCTACACCTTC	CASSYTNYGYTF
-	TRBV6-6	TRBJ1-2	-	TGTGCCAGCTCCAAAAACCAGGCTAACTATGGCTACACCTTC	CASSKNQANYGYTF
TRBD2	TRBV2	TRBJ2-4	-	TGTGCCAGCGGGGTCCCGGGAGGAAACATTCAGTACTTC	CASGVPGGNIQYF
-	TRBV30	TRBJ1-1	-	TGTGCCTGGAGTAAGGGGCGGGGGACTGAAGCTTTCTTT	CAWSKGRGTEAFF
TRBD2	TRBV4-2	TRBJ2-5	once	TGTGCCAGCAGCGACTCTACTAGCGGGCCAGAGACCCAGTACTTC	CASSDSTSGPETQYF
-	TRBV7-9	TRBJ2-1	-	TGTGCCAGCAGCCCAACCCATAGCTATGAGCAGTTCTTC	CASSPTHSYEQFF
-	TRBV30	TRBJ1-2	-	TGTGCCCAGACTACAGACGGCTACACCTTC	CAQTTDGYTF
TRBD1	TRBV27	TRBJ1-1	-	TGTGCCAGCAGCCATGCGGCAGGGGGGGTAGGGGATTTCTTT	CASSHAAGGVGDFF
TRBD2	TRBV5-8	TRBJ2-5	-	TGTGCCAGCAGCTTGCTCGGGAGGGCCGGAGAGACCCAGTACTTC	CASSLLGRAGETQYF
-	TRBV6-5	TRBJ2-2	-	TGTGCCAGCTCGATACAGTCGAACACCGGGGAGCTGTTTTTT	CASSIQSNTGELFF
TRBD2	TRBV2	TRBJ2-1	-	TGTGCCAGCAGTGGGACTAGCGGGAAGAAGTACAATGAGCAGTTCTTC	CASSGTSGKKYNEQFF
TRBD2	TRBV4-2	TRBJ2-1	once	TGTGCCAGCAGCCAAGAGAAACTAGCGGGAGGTTTTGAGCAGTTCTTC	CASSQEKLAGGFEQFF
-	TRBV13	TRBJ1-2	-	TGTGCCAGCAGCTTAGTTAAACTCTACTATGGCTACACCTTC	CASSLVKLYYGYTF
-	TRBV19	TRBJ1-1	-	TGTGCCAGTAGCCCCAGTCTCATGAACACTGAAGCTTTCTTT	CASSPSLMNTEAFF
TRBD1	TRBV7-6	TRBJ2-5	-	TGTGCCAGCAGCTTAGGGAGAGAGAAGACAGGGAAGCAAGAGACCCAGTACTTC	CASSLGREKTGKQETQYF
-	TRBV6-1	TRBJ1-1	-	TGTGCCAGCAGTGAATGGGGAACTGAAGCTTTCTTT	CASSEWGTEAFF
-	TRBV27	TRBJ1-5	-	TGTGCCAGCAGTTTATGGGGGAGCAATCAGCCCCAGCATTTT	CASSLWGSNQPQHF
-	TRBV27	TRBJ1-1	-	TGTGCCAGCAGTTTTCGCGGCGGCGCGGAAGCTTTCTTT	CASSFRGGAEAFF
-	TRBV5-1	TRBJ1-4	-	TGCGCCAGCAGAGGCGGGGGGCCAAATGAAAAACTGTTTTTT	CASRGGGPNEKLFF
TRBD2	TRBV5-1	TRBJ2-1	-	TGCGCCAGCAGCTCCGGGACTAGCGGGAGGGCCTTGAATGAGCAGTTCTTC	CASSSGTSGRALNEQFF
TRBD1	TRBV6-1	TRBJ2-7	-	TGTGCCAGCAGTCCCCGGGACAGCTCCTACGAGCAGTACTTC	CASSPRDSSYEQYF
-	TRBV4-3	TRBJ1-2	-	TGCGCCAGCAGCCAAGATCGCCTAGCTAACTATGGCTACACCTTC	CASSQDRLANYGYTF
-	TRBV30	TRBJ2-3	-	TGTGCCTGGGACGTACAGGGTCTGGACACAGATACGCAGTATTTT	CAWDVQGLDTDTQYF
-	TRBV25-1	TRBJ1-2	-	TGTGCCAGCAGACTGGACCTCTATGGCTACACCTTC	CASRLDLYGYTF
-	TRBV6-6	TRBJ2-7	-	TGTGCCAGCAGTAAAGGGTCGGGAGCCGGGTCCTACGAGCAGTACTTC	CASSKGSGAGSYEQYF
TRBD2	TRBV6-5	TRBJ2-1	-	TGTGCCAGCAGTTACGACACGGGGGGTTACAATGAGCAGTTCTTC	CASSYDTGGYNEQFF
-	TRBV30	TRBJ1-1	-	TGTGCCTGGAGTCTGTGGCAGAACACTGAAGCTTTCTTT	CAWSLWQNTEAFF
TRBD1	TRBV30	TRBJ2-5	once	TGTGCCTGGGGCTTCAGGGGGGAGACCCAGTACTTC	CAWGFRGETQYF
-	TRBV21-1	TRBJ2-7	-	TGTGCCAGCAGCAAAGTTGAACAGGGGCCCTACGAGCAGTACTTC	CASSKVEQGPYEQYF
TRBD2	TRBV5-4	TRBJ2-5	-	TGTGCCAGCAGATATGGACTAGCGGGGGCGAAAGAGACCCAGTACTTC	CASRYGLAGAKETQYF
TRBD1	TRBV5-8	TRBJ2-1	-	TGTGCCAGCAGCTTGACCGGGACAGGGAACAATGAGCAGTTCTTC	CASSLTGTGNNEQFF
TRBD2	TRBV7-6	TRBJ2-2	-	TGTGCCAGCAGTCATCGGGCGGGAGACACCGGGGAGCTGTTTTTT	CASSHRAGDTGELFF
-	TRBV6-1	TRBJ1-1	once	TGTGCCGTTGAGGGGGGTCTAGAGGCTTTCTTT	CAVEGGLEAFF
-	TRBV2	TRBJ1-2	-	TGTGCCAGCCCGTCGGTCAAAGGGAGTATCTATGGCTACACCTTC	CASPSVKGSIYGYTF
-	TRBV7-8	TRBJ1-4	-	TGTGCCAGCAGCTTAGGAGACCCTTTTCGGGTGGAAAAACTGTTTTTT	CASSLGDPFRVEKLFF
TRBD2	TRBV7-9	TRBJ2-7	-	TGTGCCAGCAGCTTAGCTTCTAGCGGGAGAATCTTCCACGAGCAGTACTTC	CASSLASSGRIFHEQYF
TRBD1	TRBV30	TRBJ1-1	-	TGTGCCTGGGCCCCAACAGGGGGCGTCACTGAAGCTTTCTTT	CAWAPTGGVTEAFF
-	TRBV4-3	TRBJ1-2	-	TGCGCCAGCAGCCAAGATCTTAGGGCGGCCTATGGCTACACCTTC	CASSQDLRAAYGYTF
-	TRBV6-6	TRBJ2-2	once	TGTGCCAGCAGAGACTGGGAGCTGTTTTTT	CASRDWELFF
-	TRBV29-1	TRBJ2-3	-	TGCAGCGTTGAAGATCGGCGCAGGGGCACAGATACGCAGTATTTT	CSVEDRRRGTDTQYF
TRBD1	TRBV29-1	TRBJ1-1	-	TGCAGCGTCCCAGGACAGGGACTGAACACTGAAGCTTTCTTT	CSVPGQGLNTEAFF